A single sample gave rise to the 15 T cell receptor beta chains below, sequenced in a study of STAT5B mutations in CD4+ large granular lymphocyte leukemia. The table came from immunoSEQ multiplex PCR; TCRdb's copy has only in-frame clones and leaves some out. The data contain approximately 41,000 clones, approximately 85% of them singletons. Source material: CD4+ T cells from blood buffy coats. Source of these receptors: a human donor in good health.

The chain employs TRBV7-7 and TRBJ1-4, with a possible D match to TRBD1 (6 bases). This CDR3 is built from 16 residues. From germline, CDR1 is SSHAT and CDR2 FNYEAQ (reference sequence). Trimming removed 1 base from V and 8 bases from J, with 17 bases in between. CDR3 protein: CASSLEGGRGREKLFF. The DNA of the CDR3 is TGTGCCAGCAGCTTAGAGGGGGGCAGGGGTAGGGAAAAACTGTTTTTT.

This clone was observed a single time. The chain has TRBV5-5 and TRBJ2-1, with D uncertain. Trimming stripped 3 bases from V and 2 bases from J, with 12 bases between. CDR3 length: 15 amino acids. Germline CDR1 SGHKS, CDR2 YYEKEE (reference sequence). The CDR3 protein is CASSSDVQPYNEQFF. CDR3 nucleotides: TGTGCCAGCAGCTCCGACGTGCAACCCTACAATGAGCAGTTCTTC.

The chain employs TRBV5-6 and TRBJ1-1, with D perhaps TRBD1 (5 bases). The CDR3 extends over 14 amino acids. Germline lookup yields CDR1 SGHDT and CDR2 YYEEEE. V gave up 9 bases and J gave up 7 bases, with 22 bases separating them. The CDR3 sequence is CATKLSGVGSEAFF. CDR3 DNA: TGTGCCACCAAACTCTCGGGGGTGGGGAGTGAAGCTTTCTTT.

V usage is TRBV10-1 and J usage is TRBJ1-4; maybe TRBD1 (5 bases). V lost 0 bases, J lost 3 bases, and 8 bases lay in between. The germline gives CDR1 WNHNN, CDR2 SYGVQD (reference sequence). CDR3 length: 15 amino acids. CDR3 sequence reads: CASSESQGSNEKLFF. The CDR3 DNA follows: TGCGCCAGCAGTGAGTCGCAGGGATCTAATGAAAAACTGTTTTTT.

The chain links TRBV14 to TRBJ1-5; D is unclear. Germline V gives CDR1 SGHDN, CDR2 FVKESK. This CDR3 has 14 residues. The V gene lost 1 base and the J gene lost 4 bases, with 8 bases spanning the gap. CDR3 DNA: TGTGCCAGCAGCCAAGCGGAAGGGAATCAGCCCCAGCATTTT. This gives the protein CASSQAEGNQPQHF.

CDR3 sequence reads: CASSSGQGVDNEQFF. The CDR3 DNA reads TGTGCCAGCAGCTCGGGACAGGGGGTGGACAATGAGCAGTTCTTC. The chain combines TRBV5-5 with TRBJ2-1, with 11 bases that match TRBD1. Germline assignment: CDR1 SGHKS and CDR2 YYEKEE (reference sequence). The CDR3 is 15 residues long. With V trimmed by 3 bases and J by 5 bases, 4 bases remained unmatched.

V is TRBV5-6 and J is TRBJ2-4; D tentatively reads TRBD1 or TRBD2 (5 bases each). V was cut by 2 bases and J by 7 bases, with 7 bases left in between. The length of the CDR3 is 12 residues. Germline values: CDR1 SGHDT, CDR2 YYEEEE. The CDR3 DNA follows: TGTGCCAGCAGCTTATGGGGGAACATTCAGTACTTC. It is translated as CASSLWGNIQYF.

The chain couples TRBV11-1 to TRBJ2-1; a possible D gene is TRBD2 (6 bases). Germline CDR1 and CDR2: SGHAT and FQDESV (reference sequence). V dropped 1 base and J dropped 5 bases, with 12 bases sitting between them. The CDR3 totals 15 residues. For the CDR3, the DNA is TGTGCCAGCAGCTTAGAACAGGCGGGGAACAATGAGCAGTTCTTC. The encoded protein is CASSLEQAGNNEQFF.

The chain recombines TRBV7-6 with TRBJ2-2; TRBD2 matches at 11 bases. Germline lookup yields CDR1 SGHVS and CDR2 FNYEAQ. CDR3 length equals 19 residues. V was clipped by 5 bases and J by 0 bases; unmatched bases: 11. This CDR3 reads CASSPTSGRSFANTGELFF. In DNA form, the CDR3 reads TGTGCCAGCAGCCCTACTAGCGGGAGATCGTTCGCGAACACCGGGGAGCTGTTTTTT.

The gene calls are TRBV7-2 and TRBJ2-5, with a tentative D call TRBD2 (5 bases). Germline CDR1 SGHTA, CDR2 FQGNSA. V lost 10 bases and J lost 1, with 16 bases in between. The CDR3 runs 14 residues. CDR3 protein: CAISSGSVQETQYF. The CDR3 DNA reads TGTGCCATCTCGAGTGGGAGTGTCCAAGAGACCCAGTACTTC.

The chain uses TRBV10-2 and TRBJ2-7; unclear D gene. The V end was cut by 6 bases, the J end by 3 bases, with 12 bases between. CDR3 length: 13 residues. Germline values: CDR1 WSHSY, CDR2 SAAADI. This CDR3 is CASSHDRNYEQYF. DNA for the CDR3: TGCGCCAGCAGCCACGACCGCAACTACGAGCAGTACTTC.

V gene TRBV11-2 combines with J gene TRBJ2-1; D is undetermined. Germline loops: CDR1 SGHAT, CDR2 FQNNGV. The CDR3 sequence is 12 residues long. V lost 3 bases to trimming and J lost 12 bases, with 12 bases between them. The CDR3: CASSFRESGQFF. Written as DNA, the CDR3 is TGTGCCAGCAGCTTTAGGGAATCGGGGCAGTTCTTC.

This clone was counted a single time. The V and J genes are TRBV6-1 and TRBJ2-5; 13 nucleotides agree with TRBD2. The ends lost 1 base at V and 2 bases at J; junction bases unmatched: 7. Germline V CDR1 and CDR2: MNHNS, SASEGT. This CDR3 comprises 18 residues. CDR3 nucleotide sequence: TGTGCCAGCAGTGAAGGGACTAGCGGGGGCCCCAGGCAAGAGACCCAGTACTTC. Its translation: CASSEGTSGGPRQETQYF.

The genes are TRBV28 and TRBJ2-7; 10 positions agree with TRBD1. Germline CDR1 MDHEN, CDR2 SYDVKM. The CDR3 runs to 15 residues. V trimming: 5 bases; J trimming: 2 bases; junction bases outside the gene matches: 6. CDR3 in DNA: TGTGCCAGCAGTGGGGGACAGGGGCTAACCTACGAGCAGTACTTC. It is translated as CASSGGQGLTYEQYF.

This chain links TRBV5-1 with TRBJ2-7, with D unresolved. V dropped 1 base and J dropped 0 bases, with 5 bases sitting between them. The CDR3 contains 13 residues. Germline CDR1 is SGHRS and CDR2 is YFSETQ. As DNA, the CDR3 is TGCGCCAGCAGCTTGTTGGGCTCCTACGAGCAGTACTTC. The encoded protein is CASSLLGSYEQYF.